This entry describes one T cell receptor beta chain. Its target is not known. Naive CD8 cells were CD45RO-negative, positively selected for CCR7, excluding terminally differentiated effector memory CD45RA+ cells. This sample is part of a study of shared clonotypes between healthy human individuals. Study-wide results and limits: The represented genetic and exposure-history diversity was limited by the small number of donors. Naive CD4 clonotypes were shared across a handful of donors at roughly 5.3%.

Several immunoSEQ plates received, in even portions, the genomic DNA of each subset. TCRdb keeps only in-frame clones here, not all; method: immunoSEQ multiplex PCR. The sample contains under 600,000 clones, 95% to 98% of which appear only once. This clonotype was obtained from a man younger than 40 in good health. The sample consisted of naive CD8+ T cells sorted from blood.

The CDR3: CASSQPNTGELFF. The DNA for the CDR3 is TGTGCCAGCAGTCAACCGAACACCGGGGAGCTGTTTTTT. V is TRBV27 and J is TRBJ2-2; D remains unclear. The CDR3 extends over 13 amino acids. Trimming pared 5 bases from V and 0 bases from J, leaving 4 bases between. Germline V gene lookup returns CDR1 MNHEY and CDR2 SMNVEV (reference sequence).